These 16 T cell receptor beta chains share one sample of origin, sequenced in a study of identical twins. TCRdb processed the 5' RACE reads anew with MiXCR; each CDR3 protein has one entry. The sample records hundreds of thousands of distinct CDR3 sequences, roughly 18% being singletons. This sample also belongs to another study, concerning T cells expressing NK-cell markers.

The sequenced sample was PBMCs. The receptors were gathered from a woman in her late teens or twenties in good health.

This clonotype was counted a single time. A much more abundant neighbour one base away suggests this may be a read error. This chain joins TRBV11-2 and TRBJ2-1, with 8 bases aligning to TRBD2. The CDR3 runs to 15 residues. Germline CDR1 SGHAT, CDR2 FQNNGV. V lost 6 bases and J lost 4; bases outside the gene matches: 8. CDR3 loop: CASSQGLVGYNEQFF. DNA of the CDR3: TGTGCCAGCAGTCAGGGACTAGTGGGATACAATGAGCAGTTCTTC.

This clonotype showed up just once. V gene TRBV18 combines with J gene TRBJ2-7; 9 positions agree with TRBD1. Trimming removed 8 bases from V and 2 bases from J; junction bases left unmatched: 4. The CDR3 extends over 13 amino acids. CDR1 is KGHSH, CDR2 LQKENI, per germline. The CDR3 is CASTRQGAYEQYF. For the CDR3, the DNA is TGTGCCAGCACTAGACAGGGGGCCTACGAGCAGTACTTC.

V is TRBV5-1 and J is TRBJ2-5, with 10 nucleotides matching TRBD2. Germline lookup yields CDR1 SGHRS and CDR2 YFSETQ. The V gene end was trimmed by 7 bases and the J gene end by 0 bases; junction bases not matched to a gene: 6. The CDR3 runs to 15 residues. The CDR3, as DNA: TGCGCCAGCCTCCGGGGGACTAGCGACCAAGAGACCCAGTACTTC. Translating gives CASLRGTSDQETQYF.

This clonotype was counted only a few times. The chain employs TRBV4-2 and TRBJ2-3, with D tentatively TRBD1 (6 bases). CDR1 and CDR2 (germline): LGHNA, YNFKEQ. The CDR3 is made up of 15 amino acids. V was shortened by 7 bases and J by 5 bases, with 19 bases between the two germline ends. CDR3 sequence reads: CASTAGDGGGDTQYF. In nucleotides, the CDR3 is TGTGCCAGCACCGCAGGCGATGGGGGCGGAGATACGCAGTATTTT.

J is TRBJ1-5 and V is TRBV6-1, with 7 bases that match TRBD1. After removal of 5 bases from V and 6 bases from J, the junction contained 7 bases not matched to a gene. From germline, CDR1 is MNHNS and CDR2 SASEGT. This CDR3 region has 14 residues. CDR3 in DNA: TGTGCCAGCAGTCAAAACAGGGGCGGTCAGCCCCAGCATTTT. Amino acid sequence: CASSQNRGGQPQHF.

This clonotype appeared many times. The chain uses TRBV5-1 and TRBJ2-7; 11 nucleotides agree with TRBD2. Trimming cost V 1 base and J 2 bases; bases outside gene matches: 2. From germline, CDR1 is SGHRS and CDR2 YFSETQ. The CDR3 is made up of 15 amino acids. CDR3 loop: CASSLTSGGPYEQYF. The CDR3 nucleotides are TGCGCCAGCAGCTTGACTAGCGGGGGACCCTACGAGCAGTACTTC.

This chain links TRBV12-3 or TRBV12-4 with TRBJ2-1; a weak D match, TRBD1 (5 bases). The CDR3 runs to 14 residues. Trimming removed 5 bases at V and 3 bases at J, with 11 bases between. CDR3 nucleotides: TGTGCCAGCAGTGCGACAGCAGGCTACAATGAGCAGTTCTTC. Protein product: CASSATAGYNEQFF.

This clonotype was detected a few times. V usage is TRBV6-2 or TRBV6-3 and J usage is TRBJ1-2, with D possibly TRBD1 on 5 matching bases. The CDR3 is 12 amino acids. Between the trimmed V and J ends, which lost 8 bases and 3 bases, there was a span of 10 bases. Germline values: CDR1 MNHEY, CDR2 SVGEGT. CDR3 amino acids: CASWEGYYGYTF. In DNA, the CDR3 is TGTGCCAGCTGGGAGGGGTACTATGGCTACACCTTC.

This clonotype was recorded once. The chain combines TRBV7-9 with TRBJ2-1, with 7 nucleotides matching TRBD2. The ends lost 4 bases at V and 10 bases at J; junction bases unmatched: 7. The CDR3 loop spans 13 amino acids. The germline V gene encodes CDR1 SEHNR and CDR2 FQNEAQ (reference sequence). CDR3 residues: CASSSSRRGEQFF. CDR3 sequence (DNA): TGTGCCAGCAGCTCTTCCCGGCGGGGGGAGCAGTTCTTC.

The sample holds a few counts of this clonotype. CDR3 amino acids: CASSFWGRGRLSEKLFF. CDR3 sequence (DNA): TGTGCCAGCAGTTTTTGGGGGAGGGGGCGTCTGAGTGAAAAACTGTTTTTT. The chain couples TRBV27 to TRBJ1-4; 7 bases are a match to TRBD1. The CDR3 has 17 amino acids. CDR1 MNHEY and CDR2 SMNVEV come from the germline V gene (reference sequence). The junction had 14 bases not matched to a gene; V was cut back by 3 bases and J by 7 bases. The full variable domain, its missing parts supplied by reference TRBV27 and TRBJ1-4, is EAQVTQNPRYLITVTGKKLTVTCSQNMNHEYMSWYRQDPGLGLRQIYYSMNVEVTDKGDVPEGYKVSRKEKRNFPLILESPSPNQTSLYFCASSFWGRGRLSEKLFFGSGTQLSVL.

In this sample, this clonotype turned up a few times. The chain carries TRBV7-2 and TRBJ2-3, with 7 nucleotides matching TRBD2. V gave up 4 bases and J gave up 4 bases; unmatched junction bases: 5. Looked up from germline, CDR1 is SGHTA and CDR2 is FQGNSA. The CDR3 has 14 residues. As DNA, the CDR3 is TGTGCCAGCAGCTCCCGGGAGGAGGCAGATACGCAGTATTTT. Its translation is CASSSREEADTQYF.

The CDR3 DNA reads as TGTGCCAGCACCAAGACTAGCGGGAGGGCTATGGACGAGCAGTACTTC. It yields the protein CASTKTSGRAMDEQYF. This sequence joins TRBV6-1 and TRBJ2-7; 14 nucleotides align to TRBD2. Germline V gives CDR1 MNHNS, CDR2 SASEGT. J lost 5 bases, V lost 7 bases, and 10 bases had no gene match. The CDR3 spans 16 residues.

V and J are TRBV11-2 and TRBJ2-5; 12 nucleotides agree with TRBD1. Trimming removed 11 bases from V and 5 bases from J; junction bases left unmatched: 6. The CDR3 is made up of 13 amino acids. The germline CDR1 and CDR2 sequences are SGHAT and FQNNGV. The CDR3 is CAGTGGARETQYF. CDR3 coding DNA: TGTGCCGGGACAGGGGGCGCAAGGGAGACCCAGTACTTC.

V gene TRBV29-1 combines with J gene TRBJ2-1; a possible D gene is TRBD1 (6 bases). This CDR3 spans 13 amino acids. Trimming cost V 7 bases and J 6 bases, with 16 bases left between them. In germline, CDR1 is SQVTM, CDR2 ANQGSEA. CDR3 loop: CSGRQDLVNEQFF. CDR3 nucleotide sequence: TGCAGCGGCCGACAGGATCTGGTCAATGAGCAGTTCTTC.

This clonotype appeared a few times. This chain links TRBV10-3 with TRBJ1-2; no definite D call. V lost 4 bases and J 4 bases, leaving 13 bases between the germline ends. Germline V CDR1 and CDR2: ENHRY, SYGVKD. The CDR3 is made up of 14 amino acids. CDR3 residues: CAISVRTRSYGYTF. The CDR3 region has the DNA TGTGCCATCAGTGTCCGGACTAGGAGCTATGGCTACACCTTC.

The CDR3 protein is CAIRQPPQETQYF. The CDR3 nucleotides are TGTGCCATCAGACAGCCCCCTCAAGAGACCCAGTACTTC. The chain employs TRBV10-3 and TRBJ2-5; D not resolved. The CDR3 has 13 amino acids. In germline, CDR1 is ENHRY, CDR2 SYGVKD. The V end was cut by 6 bases, the J end by 2 bases, with 10 bases between.